This T cell receptor beta chain was obtained from a study of cytomegalovirus exposure and HLA in healthy donors. Concerning this clone: Its antigen is unknown.

This CDR3 spans 13 amino acids. Germline V gene data show CDR1 as SQVTM and CDR2 as ANQGSEA. Losses at the gene ends were 7 bases for V and 6 bases for J; bases not matched to a gene: 8. It was with 60 Vbeta and 13 Jbeta primers that the PCR ran. TCRdb's copy holds only in-frame clones and misses some; the assay was immunoSEQ multiplex PCR. In the table there are over 95,000 clones, around three quarters of which are singletons. Whole-study results and caveats: HLA restriction was apparent for most CMV-associated TCR beta chains in a later analysis. Later analysis demonstrated an association between a missense DCLRE1C variant and TCR beta V- and J-gene trimming. 87-base-pair reads could not separate some V segments, including TRBV6-2 and TRBV6-3.

For this donor, CMV serostatus was not recorded. The TCR sequence derives from a human donor in good health. The sequenced sample consisted of PBMCs. V is TRBV29-1 and J is TRBJ2-7; 11 bases line up with TRBD1. Here the CDR3 DNA reads TGCAGCGGCGGAACCGGGACAGGGGGCGAGCAGTACTTC. Residues: CSGGTGTGGEQYF.